The subject of this entry is one T cell receptor (beta chain). The CDR3 has 14 amino acids. With 3 bases clipped from V and 6 bases from J, the junction kept 4 bases outside the gene matches. Germline CDR1 and CDR2: SGHKS and YYEKEE (reference sequence). This specimen comes from a study of OX40 agonist ivuxolimab in advanced cancers. The repertoire was sequenced with immunoSEQ multiplex PCR; TCRdb's copy has only in-frame clones and lacks some. There are tens of thousands of clones in the sample; roughly nine tenths occur only once, and 0.8% to 1% lies in the top ten. This clonotype originated in an adult with an advanced solid tumor such as melanoma, head and neck, liver or kidney cancer. The chain uses TRBV5-5 and TRBJ2-2; 8 bases agree with TRBD1. This specimen was CD4+ or CD8+ T cells sorted from blood, taken in a trial of the OX40 agonist ivuxolimab. CDR3: CASSWTGIAGELFF. The CDR3 DNA reads as TGTGCCAGCAGCTGGACAGGGATTGCCGGGGAGCTGTTTTTT.